The entry below describes one T cell receptor beta chain. Its antigen is not known. The germline gives CDR1 SNHLY, CDR2 FYNNEI. V lost 4 bases and J lost 2; bases outside the gene matches: 2. This CDR3 contains 14 residues. The record originates from a study of circulating tumor DNA in untreated peripheral T-cell lymphoma. Findings and caveats of the study: Baseline tissues yielded approximately 82% and baseline serum 65% to 70% tumor-specific clonotype detection.

The data were produced by immunoSEQ multiplex PCR, yet TCRdb's version contains in-frame clones alone and is incomplete. The sample contains about 460 clones, around 79% of which appear only once. This TCR was recovered from a human donor with peripheral T-cell lymphoma. The specimen sequenced was cell-free DNA from blood serum. The V gene is TRBV2, the J gene TRBJ2-7; 10 bases align to TRBD1. The CDR3 region is CASSGGTGAYEQYF. The CDR3 DNA reads TGTGCCAGCAGTGGGGGGACAGGGGCCTACGAGCAGTACTTC.